A selection of T cell receptor beta chains follows, all from one sample in a study of blood T cells in healthy people across ages. MiXCR was run by TCRdb on the 5' RACE reads, yielding one entry per CDR3 protein. The sample yields about 1.6 million distinct CDR3 sequences, about 35% seen once. Input material: blood. The source of these receptors is a woman under 40 in good health. CDR3s include the opening cysteine and the closing phenylalanine or tryptophan. Each record gives: J gene, V gene, D gene, clone size, CDR3 protein, CDR3 DNA. The D gene is left open where the match is weak. A row's size may be missing; if present it is once, few, many or a size class.

>TRBJ1-2|TRBV20-1|NA|many
CSARELVYGYTF
TGCAGTGCTAGAGAATTAGTCTATGGCTACACCTTC
>TRBJ2-7|TRBV20-1|TRBD1|NA
CSARDGTGAYEQYF
TGCAGTGCTAGGGACGGGACAGGGGCCTACGAGCAGTACTTC
>TRBJ1-5|TRBV12-3/TRBV12-4|NA|NA
CASSQMGPSNQPQHF
TGTGCCAGCAGTCAGATGGGGCCTAGCAATCAGCCCCAGCATTTT
>TRBJ2-3|TRBV25-1|TRBD2|once
CASRMVAGTTDTQYF
TGTGCCAGCAGAATGGTAGCGGGGACCACGGATACGCAGTATTTT
>TRBJ2-1|TRBV12-3/TRBV12-4|TRBD2|few
CASSPGGGRVSEQFF
TGTGCCAGCAGTCCAGGCGGGGGGCGGGTCAGTGAGCAGTTCTTC
>TRBJ1-2|TRBV12-3/TRBV12-4|NA|many
CASILRGEGYGYTF
TGTGCCAGCATCCTCCGGGGAGAGGGCTATGGCTACACCTTC
>TRBJ2-7|TRBV9|TRBD1|NA
CACSKQGWNEQYF
TGTGCCTGCAGCAAACAGGGGTGGAACGAGCAGTACTTC
>TRBJ2-3|TRBV20-1|TRBD2|NA
CSANREGLLDTQYF
TGCAGTGCTAACCGGGAGGGCCTTTTAGATACGCAGTATTTT
>TRBJ2-3|TRBV10-3|NA|few
CAISGGRSTDTQYF
TGTGCCATCAGTGGCGGCAGGAGCACAGATACGCAGTATTTT
>TRBJ2-5|TRBV27|NA|NA
CASKPSYKETQYF
TGTGCCAGCAAGCCTAGCTATAAAGAGACCCAGTACTTC
>TRBJ1-5|TRBV29-1|TRBD1|NA
CSAGGRDQPQHF
TGCAGCGCAGGGGGCCGGGATCAGCCCCAGCATTTT
>TRBJ2-3|TRBV5-1|NA|few
CASSLSGKNTDTQYF
TGCGCCAGCAGCCTTAGCGGAAAGAACACAGATACGCAGTATTTT
>TRBJ1-2|TRBV6-1|NA|NA
CASSEAQGQRGYTF
TGTGCCAGCAGTGAAGCGCAGGGCCAACGCGGCTACACCTTC
>TRBJ2-1|TRBV11-1|TRBD1|NA
CASSFQEGTVTNEQFF
TGTGCCAGCAGCTTCCAAGAGGGGACAGTTACTAATGAGCAGTTCTTC
>TRBJ2-7|TRBV10-3|TRBD2|NA
CAISDSSGRGSYEQYF
TGTGCCATCAGTGATAGTAGCGGGAGGGGTTCGTACGAGCAGTACTTC
>TRBJ1-5|TRBV27|NA|NA
CASSSRESQPQHF
TGTGCCAGCAGCTCCCGAGAAAGCCAGCCCCAGCATTTT
>TRBJ2-1|TRBV3-1|TRBD2|few
CASSQESSGGFYNEQFF
TGTGCCAGCAGCCAAGAATCTAGCGGGGGCTTTTACAATGAGCAGTTCTTC
>TRBJ2-7|TRBV27|NA|NA
CASGRGPQYEQYF
TGTGCCAGCGGGAGGGGGCCTCAATACGAGCAGTACTTC
>TRBJ2-2|TRBV10-3|TRBD2|few
CAIKPGLAGTGELFF
TGTGCCATCAAGCCGGGACTAGCGGGGACCGGGGAGCTGTTTTTT
>TRBJ2-5|TRBV3-1|NA|NA
CASSQDTRQFKETQYF
TGTGCCAGCAGCCAAGATACTAGGCAGTTTAAAGAGACCCAGTACTTC
>TRBJ2-4|TRBV2|NA|NA
CASSEGGPPADIQYF
TGTGCCAGCAGTGAAGGGGGACCCCCGGCAGACATTCAGTACTTC
>TRBJ1-1|TRBV6-5|NA|once
CASTRGYYTEAFF
TGTGCCAGCACCCGGGGCTATTACACTGAAGCTTTCTTT
>TRBJ1-4|TRBV5-6|NA|NA
CASSSSMGEKLFF
TGTGCCAGCAGCTCATCGATGGGAGAAAAACTGTTTTTT
>TRBJ2-1|TRBV12-3/TRBV12-4|NA|NA
CASSLAQGLLVSYNEQFF
TGTGCCAGCAGTTTGGCACAGGGCCTACTCGTCTCCTACAATGAGCAGTTCTTC
>TRBJ2-3|TRBV3-1|TRBD2|few
CASSQGKRGASDTQYF
TGTGCCAGCAGCCAAGGGAAGCGGGGGGCGTCAGATACGCAGTATTTT
>TRBJ1-1|TRBV20-1|TRBD1|many
CSASRPDRADEAFF
TGCAGTGCTAGTCGCCCGGACAGGGCCGATGAAGCTTTCTTT
>TRBJ2-5|TRBV4-1|NA|few
CASSQELAVQETQYF
TGCGCCAGCAGCCAAGAGCTGGCGGTCCAAGAGACCCAGTACTTC
>TRBJ2-1|TRBV5-1|NA|few
CASSAAGWLENEQFF
TGCGCCAGCAGCGCCGCAGGGTGGCTCGAAAATGAGCAGTTCTTC
>TRBJ2-7|TRBV5-8|NA|few
CASSFSQSYEQYF
TGTGCCAGCAGCTTTTCCCAGTCCTACGAGCAGTACTTC
>TRBJ1-4|TRBV4-2|NA|few
CASSQGPEKLFF
TGTGCCAGCAGCCAAGGGCCGGAAAAACTGTTTTTT
>TRBJ2-1|TRBV5-1|TRBD2|NA
CASSQYSGRPSEAEQFF
TGCGCCAGCAGCCAATATAGCGGGAGGCCCAGTGAGGCTGAGCAGTTCTTC
>TRBJ2-7|TRBV11-2|TRBD2|few
CASSLRAGVYEQYF
TGTGCCAGCAGCTTAAGAGCGGGAGTCTACGAGCAGTACTTC
>TRBJ2-5|TRBV2|NA|NA
CASSEVWRQETQYF
TGTGCCAGCAGTGAAGTTTGGCGCCAAGAGACCCAGTACTTC
>TRBJ2-1|TRBV2|TRBD1|NA
CASSKDRDLYLKTGDEQFF
TGTGCCAGCAGTAAAGACAGGGACCTGTACCTTAAGACTGGAGATGAGCAGTTCTTC
>TRBJ2-3|TRBV18|NA|many
CASSPPGQRPGDTQYF
TGTGCCAGCTCACCACCTGGACAGAGGCCCGGGGATACGCAGTATTTT
>TRBJ1-5|TRBV10-3|NA|many
CAISEGSNQPQHF
TGTGCCATCAGTGAAGGTAGTAATCAGCCCCAGCATTTT
>TRBJ1-5|TRBV20-1|NA|NA
CSARRGEISNQPQHF
TGCAGTGCTCGGAGGGGGGAGATCAGCAATCAGCCCCAGCATTTT
>TRBJ2-7|TRBV5-5|TRBD1|NA
CVSSSPTGQPYEQYF
TGTGTCAGCAGCTCCCCTACGGGACAGCCCTACGAGCAGTACTTC
>TRBJ1-6|TRBV5-1|NA|NA
CASRSPNSPLHF
TGCGCCAGCAGATCCCCGAATTCACCCCTCCACTTT
>TRBJ1-6|TRBV6-6|NA|many
CASSPGPSYNSPLHF
TGTGCCAGCAGCCCCGGTCCCTCCTATAATTCACCCCTCCACTTT
>TRBJ2-7|TRBV5-6|NA|NA
CASSPKGLVFKNEQYF
TGTGCCAGCAGCCCTAAGGGGCTAGTTTTTAAGAATGAGCAGTACTTC
>TRBJ2-7|TRBV4-1|TRBD2|NA
CASSQPGLAGESNEQYF
TGCGCCAGCAGCCAGCCGGGACTAGCGGGAGAAAGTAACGAGCAGTACTTC
>TRBJ2-1|TRBV10-3|TRBD2|NA
CAISLAGHGDNEQFF
TGTGCCATCAGTCTAGCGGGCCACGGGGACAATGAGCAGTTCTTC
>TRBJ2-3|TRBV15|NA|few
CATRGGGVSTDTQYF
TGTGCCACCAGAGGGGGGGGGGTTAGCACAGATACGCAGTATTTT
>TRBJ2-1|TRBV24-1|NA|NA
CATSDSWELEQFF
TGTGCCACCAGTGATTCGTGGGAGCTTGAGCAGTTCTTC